This passage covers 15 T cell receptor beta chains from one sample sequenced in a study of CD4 T cells in relation to SARS-CoV-2 and coronaviruses. Assay: immunoSEQ multiplex PCR; the TCRdb copy retains only in-frame clones and omits some. Of about 20,000 clones in the sample, about three quarters were seen once. These receptors are not linked to any known antigen. Unexposed donor CD4+ T cells date from about 2011-2018, before the COVID-19 pandemic. After approximately ten days of culture, CD4+ T cells were isolated. The specimen was CD4+ T cells from PBMCs, cultured in vitro. All receptors derive from a human donor in good health.

The chain carries TRBV5-8 and TRBJ1-5, with 8 nucleotides matching TRBD1. This CDR3 region has 15 residues. CDR1 and CDR2 (germline): SGHTS, YDEGEE. V trimming: 1 base; J trimming: 2 bases; junction bases outside the gene matches: 2. CDR3 amino acids: CASSLMTGGNQPQHF. As DNA, the CDR3 is TGTGCCAGCAGCTTGATGACAGGGGGCAATCAGCCCCAGCATTTT.

V usage is TRBV7-3 and J usage is TRBJ2-3; TRBD1 matches 7 bases. The CDR3 loop spans 14 amino acids. Germline-derived CDR1 and CDR2 are SGHTA and FQGTGA. J lost 5 bases, V lost 6 bases, and 8 bases had no gene match. CDR3 sequence: CASRTDRAGDTQYF. In DNA, the CDR3 is TGTGCCAGCAGAACAGACAGGGCGGGAGATACGCAGTATTTT.

This clone showed up just a few times. The chain combines TRBV3-1 (or the pseudogene TRBV3-2) with TRBJ2-1; 11 bases line up with TRBD2. Germline trimming cut 5 bases from V and 7 bases from J; bases unmatched to any gene: 7. From germline, CDR1 is LGHDT and CDR2 YNNKEL (reference sequence). The CDR3 loop spans 15 amino acids. DNA for the CDR3: TGTGCCAGCAGCATACTAGCGGGAGATTCTAATGAGCAGTTCTTC. It is translated as CASSILAGDSNEQFF.

Relative to its sample, this clone is large (0.1 to 1%). V is TRBV7-8 and J is TRBJ2-1; 8 bases are shared with TRBD2. Germline-derived CDR1 and CDR2 are SGHVS and FQNEAQ. V gave up 3 bases and J gave up 9 bases; unmatched junction bases: 7. The CDR3 has 14 residues. This CDR3 reads CASSFREGVTEQFF. CDR3 DNA sequence: TGTGCCAGCAGCTTTCGGGAGGGCGTTACTGAGCAGTTCTTC.

The chain couples TRBV11-2 to TRBJ1-2; TRBD1 matches 7 bases. The germline V gene has CDR1 SGHAT and CDR2 FQNNGV. Unmatched junction bases numbered 13, after V lost 2 bases and J lost 7 bases. The CDR3 is made up of 16 amino acids. The CDR3 sequence is CASSLRQGGTVFGYTF. The CDR3 region has the DNA TGTGCCAGCAGCTTAAGGCAGGGGGGTACTGTCTTTGGCTACACCTTC.

The chain employs TRBV2 and TRBJ1-5; maybe TRBD1 (5 bases). The germline V gene encodes CDR1 SNHLY and CDR2 FYNNEI. The CDR3 has 14 residues. V was clipped by 5 bases and J by 3 bases, with 11 bases between them. CDR3 sequence reads: CASSPDRHNQPQHF. DNA of the CDR3: TGTGCCAGCAGTCCCGACAGACACAATCAGCCCCAGCATTTT.

This chain joins TRBV2 and TRBJ1-4; D is unclear. This CDR3 has 14 amino acids. CDR1 and CDR2 from the germline V gene are SNHLY and FYNNEI. With 6 bases removed from V and 8 bases from J, the gap between germline ends came to 16 bases. The DNA for the CDR3 is TGTGCCAGCAGGGCTGGACTCTCGCTGGAAAAACTGTTTTTT. Amino acid sequence: CASRAGLSLEKLFF.

V gene TRBV5-5 combines with J gene TRBJ1-1, with no clear D. In germline, CDR1 is SGHKS, CDR2 YYEKEE (reference sequence). The V gene lost 4 bases and the J gene lost 5 bases, with 12 bases spanning the gap. This CDR3 is built from 13 residues. CDR3 sequence: CASSGRSGTEAFF. The CDR3 DNA reads TGTGCCAGCAGCGGCCGATCAGGTACTGAAGCTTTCTTT.

The J gene is TRBJ2-7, the V gene TRBV24-1; TRBD1 agrees at 8 bases. The CDR3 runs 14 residues. Germline V CDR1 and CDR2: KGHDR, SFDVKD. The trim removed 2 bases at V and 2 bases at J, leaving 1 base unmatched. The CDR3 DNA sequence: TGTGCCACCAGTGATTCCAGGGGGCCCTACGAGCAGTACTTC. Translated, it gives CATSDSRGPYEQYF.

The chain joins TRBV5-6 to TRBJ1-4, with TRBD1 matching 7 bases. Germline V gene data show CDR1 as SGHDT and CDR2 as YYEEEE. The trim removed 4 bases at V and 8 bases at J, leaving 8 bases unmatched. This CDR3 has 14 residues. The CDR3 region has the DNA TGTGCCAGCAGCCCTTGGACAGGCGGCGAAAAACTGTTTTTT. Protein sequence: CASSPWTGGEKLFF.

The V gene is TRBV20-1, the J gene TRBJ1-2, with no clear D. The germline CDR1 and CDR2 sequences are DFQATT and SNEGSKA (reference sequence). This CDR3 is 14 amino acids long. V was pared by 3 bases and J by 2 bases, with 13 bases between. The CDR3 DNA sequence: TGCAGTGCTAGTCGGGTGGGCCCCAACTATGGCTACACCTTC. Its protein product is CSASRVGPNYGYTF.

V gene TRBV24-1 combines with J gene TRBJ2-3; 15 nucleotides line up with TRBD2. The CDR3 contains 16 residues. CDR1 and CDR2 from the germline V gene are KGHDR and SFDVKD. V was clipped by 4 bases and J by 10 bases; unmatched bases: 8. The CDR3 nucleotides read TGTGCCACCAGTGACAAGGGACTAGCGGGAGGCTTTGCGCAGTATTTT. Encoded protein: CATSDKGLAGGFAQYF.

This clone was detected only once. CDR3 bases: TGCGCCAGCAAAGGCACAGGGGGCTTCCTCCAAGAGACCCAGTACTTC. Its translation is CASKGTGGFLQETQYF. V usage is TRBV10-2 and J usage is TRBJ2-5; 9 bases agree with TRBD1. The V and J ends lost 7 bases and 1 base, in that order; junction bases with no gene match: 10. CDR1 is WSHSY and CDR2 is SAAADI in the germline V gene. The CDR3 length is 16 residues.

This clone was found a few times. This chain links TRBV5-8 with TRBJ1-5; no definite D call. Germline values: CDR1 SGHTS, CDR2 YDEGEE. This CDR3 comprises 17 residues. With 4 bases removed from V and 0 bases from J, the gap between germline ends came to 17 bases. The CDR3 loop reads CASSLWMAPNSNQPQHF. CDR3 DNA sequence: TGTGCCAGCAGCCTGTGGATGGCACCCAATAGCAATCAGCCCCAGCATTTT.

This clone was seen a single time. The V call is TRBV12-3 or TRBV12-4, the J call TRBJ2-1, with D possibly matching TRBD2 (6 bases). The CDR3 covers 13 residues. V was trimmed by 6 bases and J by 4 bases, leaving 10 bases between them. The CDR3 DNA sequence: TGTGCCAGCAGCCTACGGGAGTACAATGAGCAGTTCTTC. This codes for CASSLREYNEQFF.